A selection of T cell receptor beta chains follows, all from one sample in a study of blood T cell repertoires in COVID-19. Profiling relied on immunoSEQ multiplex PCR, and the TCRdb table lists in-frame clones only, not all of them. The profile shows about 250,000 clones, roughly 87% of them singletons. Sequencing used PBMCs or T cells enriched from blood (not recorded which). The source of these receptors is a woman aged 30 to 39 with acute COVID-19. The CDR3 runs from the conserved cysteine through the conserved F or W. The D gene is left open where the match is weak. For some rows the clone size is stated as once, few or many, or as a class when expanded; others skip it.

>TRBD1|TRBV7-9|.|TRBJ2-7
CASSVGQGLSYEQYF
TGTGCCAGCAGCGTGGGACAGGGATTATCCTACGAGCAGTACTTC
>TRBD2|TRBV7-2|.|TRBJ2-3
CASSPYLSGNTDTQYF
TGTGCCAGCAGCCCTTACCTTAGCGGGAACACAGATACGCAGTATTTT
>.|TRBV4-1|.|TRBJ2-7
CASSLERITGRIRGEQYF
TGCGCCAGCAGCCTTGAAAGAATAACGGGACGGATTAGGGGGGAGCAGTACTTC
>.|TRBV27|.|TRBJ1-5
CASSIYGSGQPQHF
TGTGCCAGCAGTATATACGGTTCGGGTCAGCCCCAGCATTTT
>TRBD1|TRBV7-9|.|TRBJ2-2
CASSLGRQGASGELFF
TGTGCCAGCAGCTTAGGGCGGCAGGGGGCCTCCGGGGAGCTGTTTTTT
>.|TRBV10-3|once|TRBJ1-1
CAIGRVRDTEAFF
TGTGCCATCGGTAGGGTGCGGGACACTGAAGCTTTCTTT
>.|TRBV6-5|.|TRBJ1-1
CATSGPGDTEAFF
TGTGCCACCTCCGGACCCGGGGACACTGAAGCTTTCTTT
>.|TRBV11-2|.|TRBJ2-4
CASSRAGNIQYF
TGTGCCAGCAGCCGGGCAGGGAACATTCAGTACTTC
>TRBD2|TRBV4-3|.|TRBJ2-1
CASSRLASNFHEQFF
TGCGCCAGCAGCCGACTAGCGTCAAACTTCCATGAGCAGTTCTTC
>.|TRBV4-1|.|TRBJ2-1
CASSQDPRGDSYNEQFF
TGCGCCAGCAGCCAAGACCCCAGGGGAGACTCCTACAATGAGCAGTTCTTC